A single sample is the source of the 26 T cell receptor beta chains below, sequenced in a study of CXCR3-negative and CXCR3-positive naive CD8 T cells. The libraries of TRB cDNA were prepared using 5' RACE with UMI labels. TCRdb reanalyzed the 5' RACE reads, giving one entry per CDR3 protein sequence and no DNA. This repertoire includes 50,000 to 75,000 distinct CDR3 sequences. The sequencing input was naive CXCR3- CD8+ T cells from blood. Subset here: CD45RO-CCR7+CD27+CD95- naive CD8+ T cells lacking CXCR3 (TNR3-). The receptors originated from a human donor in good health. Some clones in this sample may be carry-over from other donors' samples.

This rearrangement joins TRBV27 to TRBJ1-5; TCRdb calls TRBD1, which cannot be checked without DNA. This CDR3 has 13 amino acids. CDR1 is MNHEY, CDR2 SMNVEV, per germline (reference sequence). This CDR3 reads CASSPRQDGPQHF.

The gene calls are TRBV12-3 or TRBV12-4 and TRBJ2-7; the D gene TCRdb calls, TRBD1, cannot be checked with no DNA. This CDR3 has 11 residues. CDR3 loop: CASSYRAEQYF.

This chain joins TRBV5-1 and TRBJ2-5; TCRdb lists TRBD1, though no DNA is available to test this call. Germline lookup yields CDR1 SGHRS and CDR2 YFSETQ. The CDR3 sequence is 16 residues long. CDR3 loop: CASSGGDRVRGVTQYF.

This chain joins TRBV6-5 and TRBJ2-7; TCRdb outputs TRBD1, but without DNA this stays unchecked. This CDR3 has 15 residues. The germline CDR1 and CDR2 sequences are MNHEY and SVGAGI. The chain's CDR3 is CASSPTGTGGYEQYF.

This sequence joins TRBV20-1 and TRBJ2-1; TCRdb gives TRBD2 as the D gene, but with no DNA this cannot be confirmed. The CDR3 sequence is 13 residues long. The germline CDR1 and CDR2 sequences are DFQATT and SNEGSKA (reference sequence). CDR3 in amino acids: CSARTSGSGEQFF.

The genes are TRBV3-1 and TRBJ2-1; TCRdb picks TRBD2, but there is no DNA to check that call. Germline CDR1 LGHDT, CDR2 YNNKEL (reference sequence). This CDR3 spans 18 amino acids. The CDR3 here is CASIPGLAGETSYNEQFF.

The gene calls are TRBV7-3 and TRBJ2-1; no DNA is available, so the TRBD2 call from TCRdb remains unchecked. The CDR3 is made up of 17 amino acids. Germline CDR1 and CDR2: SGHTA and FQGTGA. The CDR3: CASSLTLGGALYNEQFF.

This chain uses TRBV6-2 or TRBV6-3 with TRBJ2-7; TCRdb designates TRBD1, a call that cannot be tested without DNA. The germline V gene has CDR1 MNHEY and CDR2 SVGEGT. There are 11 residues in the CDR3. The CDR3 spells CATTGTYEQYF.

The chain is built from TRBV29-1 and TRBJ2-7; the TCRdb call, TRBD2, lacks DNA for checking. Germline assignment: CDR1 SQVTM and CDR2 ANQGSEA. This CDR3 contains 12 residues. CDR3 protein: CSVSGGSYEQYF.

This rearrangement joins TRBV11-2 to TRBJ2-3; the TCRdb call, TRBD2, lacks DNA for checking. CDR1 is SGHAT and CDR2 is FQNNGV in the germline V gene. The CDR3 has 15 amino acids. The CDR3 loop reads CASSLGGGPEDTQYF.

This sequence joins TRBV12-3 or TRBV12-4 and TRBJ2-3. The CDR3 is made up of 13 amino acids. This CDR3 is CASTTLARDTQYF.

The CDR3 reads CASSSAGGSYNEQFF. The chain links TRBV6-5 to TRBJ2-1; TCRdb designates TRBD2, a call that cannot be tested without DNA. The germline gives CDR1 MNHEY, CDR2 SVGAGI. The CDR3 is 15 amino acids.

The gene calls are TRBV5-1 and TRBJ1-1. From germline, CDR1 is SGHRS and CDR2 YFSETQ. This CDR3 is 15 amino acids long. CDR3: CASSQTSSGYTEAFF.

The gene calls are TRBV4-2 and TRBJ1-1. Per germline, CDR1 LGHNA and CDR2 YNFKEQ. The CDR3 sequence is 18 residues long. CDR3 in amino acids: CASSQAFRMMGGDTEAFF.

The chain couples TRBV7-6 to TRBJ2-7; TCRdb's assignment of TRBD1 cannot be checked, as there is no DNA. The CDR3 consists of 14 residues. Germline CDR1 and CDR2: SGHVS and FNYEAQ. The CDR3 loop reads CASSRGGQDYEQYF. The entire variable domain, with the rest obtained from reference TRBV7-6 and TRBJ2-7, is as follows: GAGVSQSPRYKVTKRGQDVALRCDPISGHVSLYWYRQALGQGPEFLTYFNYEAQQDKSGLPNDRFSAERPEGSISTLTIQRTEQRDSAMYRCASSRGGQDYEQYFGPGTRLTVT.

This chain joins TRBV28 and TRBJ1-6; TCRdb outputs TRBD1, but without DNA this stays unchecked. The CDR3 contains 14 residues. CDR1 and CDR2 from the germline V gene are MDHEN and SYDVKM. The CDR3: CASSPDREASPLHF.

CDR3 sequence: CASSQDAGFLGEQYF. The rearrangement links TRBV14 to TRBJ2-7; no DNA is available, so the TRBD1 call from TCRdb remains unchecked. Per germline, CDR1 SGHDN and CDR2 FVKESK. The CDR3 has 15 residues.

V gene TRBV11-2 combines with J gene TRBJ2-2; TCRdb lists TRBD1, though no DNA is available to test this call. Per germline, CDR1 SGHAT and CDR2 FQNNGV. The CDR3 loop spans 15 amino acids. The CDR3 reads CASSLGTAHTGELFF.

The gene calls are TRBV7-9 and TRBJ1-1. The CDR3 has 12 amino acids. Looked up from germline, CDR1 is SEHNR and CDR2 is FQNEAQ (reference sequence). CDR3 amino acids: CASSSVSPEAFF.

The chain combines TRBV29-1 with TRBJ2-7; the TCRdb D gene call, TRBD1, has no DNA to confirm it. Germline V gene sequence: CDR1 SQVTM, CDR2 ANQGSEA. The CDR3 loop spans 13 amino acids. Here the CDR3 reads CSARAQDSYEQYF.

The rearrangement joins TRBV29-1 to TRBJ2-2; TCRdb outputs TRBD1, but without DNA this stays unchecked. CDR1 is SQVTM and CDR2 is ANQGSEA in the germline V gene. The CDR3 totals 14 residues. The CDR3 spells CSVGGQGGNGELFF.

The V gene is TRBV14, the J gene TRBJ2-7; no DNA is available, so the TRBD1 call from TCRdb remains unchecked. Per the germline V gene, CDR1 is SGHDN and CDR2 is FVKESK. The CDR3 loop spans 15 amino acids. The CDR3 reads CASSQGGTHTYEQYF.

This chain connects TRBV10-3 to TRBJ1-5. From germline, CDR1 is ENHRY and CDR2 SYGVKD. CDR3 length: 15 residues. This chain's CDR3 is CATKADTFSNQPQHF.

V gene TRBV7-9 combines with J gene TRBJ2-7. There are 12 residues in the CDR3. Per germline, CDR1 SEHNR and CDR2 FQNEAQ (reference sequence). The CDR3 loop is CASSYGSYEQYF.

The rearrangement uses TRBV14 and TRBJ1-1. The CDR3 has 12 residues. The germline V gene encodes CDR1 SGHDN and CDR2 FVKESK. The chain's CDR3 is CASSAGWTEAFF. The entire variable domain, with the rest obtained from reference TRBV14 and TRBJ1-1, is as follows: EAGVTQFPSHSVIEKGQTVTLRCDPISGHDNLYWYRRVMGKEIKFLLHFVKESKQDESGMPNNRFLAERTGGTYSTLKVQPAELEDSGVYFCASSAGWTEAFFGQGTRLTVV.

The chain uses TRBV12-5 and TRBJ1-2; TCRdb selects TRBD1, and the lack of DNA leaves this call unchecked. The CDR3 totals 15 residues. Germline assignment: CDR1 LGHNT and CDR2 FRNRAP. This CDR3 reads CASGSHVQGYYGYTF.